The 25 T cell receptor beta chains listed next were all sequenced from one sample in a study of T cell responses to AZD1222 COVID-19 vaccine. The repertoire was sequenced with immunoSEQ multiplex PCR; TCRdb's copy has only in-frame clones and lacks some. Of roughly 98,000 clones in the sample, about 88% are singletons; the top ten hold 16%. Sequences were derived from peripheral blood, sampled 28 days after the second AZD1222 dose. These receptor sequences come from an adult who received the AZD1222 COVID-19 vaccine.

This clone has only one observation. The chain joins TRBV10-3 to TRBJ1-2; D is possibly TRBD1 (5 bases). The germline V gene encodes CDR1 ENHRY and CDR2 SYGVKD. This CDR3 region has 15 residues. The V and J ends lost 0 bases and 3 bases respectively, with 11 bases between them. For the CDR3, the DNA is TGTGCCATCAGTGAGTCTTCAGGGCGGGACTATGGCTACACCTTC. It is translated as CAISESSGRDYGYTF.

J is TRBJ1-1 and V is TRBV19; unclear D gene. V shed 5 bases and J shed 9 bases, with 13 bases lying between them. The CDR3 runs to 12 residues. CDR1 is LNHDA, CDR2 SQIVND, per germline (reference sequence). The CDR3 sequence: CASSSRLAKAFF. CDR3 coding DNA: TGTGCCAGTAGTTCCCGACTGGCCAAAGCTTTCTTT.

The rearrangement joins TRBV29-1 to TRBJ2-7, with D perhaps given as TRBD1 or TRBD2 (6 bases each). The V end was cut by 4 bases, the J end by 0 bases, with 19 bases between. Germline CDR1 and CDR2: SQVTM and ANQGSEA. This CDR3 contains 16 residues. The DNA for the CDR3 is TGCAGCGTTGGAGGTGTCGGGGGCCCCCTCTCCTACGAGCAGTACTTC. Translated, it gives CSVGGVGGPLSYEQYF.

This clone has just one count. The chain combines TRBV29-1 with TRBJ2-7; a possible D gene is TRBD1 (6 bases). CDR1 SQVTM and CDR2 ANQGSEA come from the germline V gene. Trimming pared 3 bases from V and 6 bases from J, leaving 12 bases between. The CDR3 is 12 amino acids. CDR3 sequence (DNA): TGCAGCGTTGATGGGATGGGGGCCGAGCAGTACTTC. Its translation: CSVDGMGAEQYF.

The chain links TRBV21-1 to TRBJ1-1. TRBV21-1 represents a pseudogene. The CDR3 contains 16 residues. CDR3 region: CASSKNPPSRGTEAFF. CDR3 coding DNA: TGTGCCAGCAGCAAAAATCCACCCAGCCGTGGCACTGAAGCTTTCTTT.

This sequence joins TRBV6-4 and TRBJ2-1; TRBD1 matches at 11 bases. After removal of 5 bases from V and 1 base from J, the junction contained 7 bases not matched to a gene. Per germline, CDR1 MRHNA and CDR2 SNTAGT. This CDR3 has 17 amino acids. CDR3 in amino acids: CASSSSGTGGSYNEQFF. DNA for the CDR3: TGTGCCAGCAGTAGCTCCGGGACAGGGGGTTCCTACAATGAGCAGTTCTTC.

This chain links TRBV7-8 with TRBJ2-7; D could derive from TRBD1 or TRBD2 (5 bases each). The CDR3 has 15 amino acids. Germline loops: CDR1 SGHVS, CDR2 FQNEAQ. Trimming removed 2 bases at V and 3 bases at J, with 14 bases between. The CDR3 loop reads CASSLLPGPNYEQYF. Here the CDR3 DNA reads TGTGCCAGCAGCTTACTCCCGGGACCGAACTACGAGCAGTACTTC.

This chain joins TRBV28 and TRBJ1-1; no clear D gene. This CDR3 has 14 amino acids. Germline CDR1 and CDR2: MDHEN and SYDVKM. Trimming took 5 bases from V and 2 from J, leaving 12 bases between them. This chain's CDR3 is CASSPFISNTEAFF. In nucleotides, the CDR3 is TGTGCCAGCAGTCCTTTCATTAGTAACACTGAAGCTTTCTTT.

This chain uses TRBV29-1 with TRBJ1-2; D gene unclear. V was trimmed by 4 bases and J by 8 bases, leaving 29 bases between them. Looked up from germline, CDR1 is SQVTM and CDR2 is ANQGSEA. The length of the CDR3 is 17 residues. CDR3 DNA sequence: TGCAGCGTTGTTTCTCAGGCTGTGGTCGGCCCGACCGGAGGCTACACCTTC. Amino acids: CSVVSQAVVGPTGGYTF.

The V call is TRBV18, the J call TRBJ2-7; TRBD1 might be the D (5 bases). Germline CDR1 reads KGHSH; CDR2 reads LQKENI. The CDR3 contains 13 residues. V gave up 2 bases and J gave up 3 bases, with 8 bases separating them. The CDR3 region is CASSPSQGYEQYF. CDR3 sequence (DNA): TGTGCCAGCTCACCAAGTCAGGGCTACGAGCAGTACTTC.

CDR3 in amino acids: CASSYSGGAGYEQYF. CDR3 sequence (DNA): TGTGCCAGCAGTTACTCCGGGGGCGCGGGCTACGAGCAGTACTTC. This chain uses TRBV6-5 with TRBJ2-7; D may match TRBD1 or TRBD2 (6 bases each). Germline CDR1 MNHEY, CDR2 SVGAGI. V dropped 0 bases and J dropped 3 bases, with 12 bases sitting between them. The CDR3 has 15 amino acids.

This chain connects TRBV19 to TRBJ2-3; D may correspond to TRBD1 or TRBD2 (5 bases each). The CDR3 has 14 amino acids. CDR1 and CDR2 (germline): LNHDA, SQIVND (reference sequence). The V gene lost 3 bases and the J gene lost 0 bases, with 7 bases spanning the gap. This CDR3 reads CASSIWGSTDTQYF. The DNA for the CDR3 is TGTGCCAGTAGTATTTGGGGGAGCACAGATACGCAGTATTTT.

This clone was counted between two and nine times. V usage is TRBV19 and J usage is TRBJ2-3; TRBD2 matches at 8 bases. Germline loops: CDR1 LNHDA, CDR2 SQIVND (reference sequence). This CDR3 has 16 residues. V lost 4 bases and J lost 8; bases outside the gene matches: 14. CDR3 region: CASSKPGLGNPGTQYF. CDR3 sequence (DNA): TGTGCCAGTAGTAAACCGGGACTAGGGAATCCGGGTACGCAGTATTTT.

The chain couples TRBV5-1 to TRBJ1-2, with a weak D call TRBD1 (5 bases). CDR1 and CDR2 (germline): SGHRS, YFSETQ. Trimming took off 4 bases at V and 5 bases at J, with 15 bases between the two ends. The CDR3 contains 14 residues. The CDR3 nucleotides read TGCGCCAGCAGCGCTTTGCAGGGAGGTTATGGCTACACCTTC. It yields the protein CASSALQGGYGYTF.

The chain recombines TRBV12-3 or TRBV12-4 with TRBJ1-2, with TRBD1 identical over 8 bases. This CDR3 is 13 amino acids long. Losses at the gene ends were 7 bases for V and 7 bases for J; bases not matched to a gene: 8. The CDR3 coding sequence is TGTGCCAGCAAACCCGCAGGGGGCAGTGGCTACACCTTC. Protein product: CASKPAGGSGYTF.

The chain is built from TRBV5-1 and TRBJ2-2; D may match TRBD1 or TRBD2 (5 bases each). Germline V lookup: CDR1 SGHRS, CDR2 YFSETQ. CDR3 length: 16 residues. V was shortened by 0 bases and J by 0 bases, with 9 bases between the two germline ends. The CDR3 region is CASSLVVGANTGELFF. CDR3 in DNA: TGCGCCAGCAGCTTGGTAGTGGGGGCGAACACCGGGGAGCTGTTTTTT. The full variable domain, its missing parts supplied by reference TRBV5-1 and TRBJ2-2, is KAGVTQTPRYLIKTRGQQVTLSCSPISGHRSVSWYQQTPGQGLQFLFEYFSETQRNKGNFPGRFSGRQFSNSRSEMNVSTLELGDSALYLCASSLVVGANTGELFFGEGSRLTVL.

The chain carries TRBV29-1 and TRBJ1-2; TRBD1 matches 7 bases. Germline values: CDR1 SQVTM, CDR2 ANQGSEA. V was pared by 6 bases and J by 4 bases, with 8 bases of the junction left unmatched. This CDR3 spans 13 amino acids. The CDR3 sequence: CSVTKTGSYGYTF. The CDR3 coding sequence is TGCAGCGTCACGAAGACAGGGTCCTATGGCTACACCTTC.

J is TRBJ2-1 and V is TRBV19; 8 bases agree with TRBD2. Germline V gives CDR1 LNHDA, CDR2 SQIVND (reference sequence). The CDR3 spans 17 residues. V dropped 0 bases and J dropped 4; count of bases not matched to a gene: 8. CDR3 sequence (DNA): TGTGCCAGTAGTATAGACGAAGCGGGAGTATCGTACAATGAGCAGTTCTTC. Translation gives CASSIDEAGVSYNEQFF.

The chain employs TRBV6-2 or TRBV6-3 and TRBJ2-7, with 9 bases matching TRBD1. This CDR3 comprises 15 residues. CDR1 and CDR2 from the germline V gene are MNHEY and SVGEGT. Trimming at V came to 2 bases and at J to 4 bases, leaving 6 bases not matched to a gene. The CDR3 DNA is TGTGCCAGCAGTTACGAGGGACAGGGAGTATACGAGCAGTACTTC. It is translated as CASSYEGQGVYEQYF.

The chain uses TRBV7-7 and TRBJ2-1; a weak D match, TRBD1 (7 bases). CDR1 and CDR2 (germline): SSHAT, FNYEAQ (reference sequence). With 5 bases removed from V and 5 bases from J, the gap between germline ends came to 10 bases. CDR3 size: 13 residues. Here the CDR3 reads CASSAGGNNEQFF. The CDR3 nucleotides are TGTGCCAGCAGCGCAGGGGGGAACAATGAGCAGTTCTTC.

This sequence joins TRBV7-8 and TRBJ2-1; 8 bases line up with TRBD2. CDR3 length: 16 amino acids. The ends lost 7 bases at V and 0 bases at J; junction bases unmatched: 8. CDR1 is SGHVS and CDR2 is FQNEAQ in the germline V gene. The DNA of the CDR3 is TGTGCCAGCAACCCACAGCGGGAGAGCTCCTACAATGAGCAGTTCTTC. Encoded protein: CASNPQRESSYNEQFF.

This rearrangement joins TRBV5-1 to TRBJ1-2; a possible D gene is TRBD1 (5 bases). CDR1 SGHRS and CDR2 YFSETQ come from the germline V gene. The V and J ends lost 1 base and 1 base respectively, with 17 bases between them. This CDR3 has 17 residues. CDR3 in DNA: TGCGCCAGCAGCTTGACCTATGACAGCCCAGTTAACTATGGCTACACCTTC. This gives the protein CASSLTYDSPVNYGYTF.

The V gene is TRBV4-1, the J gene TRBJ1-4; tentative D call: TRBD1 (6 bases). This CDR3 spans 17 amino acids. V lost 3 bases, J lost 0 bases, and 14 bases lay in between. Germline CDR1 MGHRA, CDR2 YSYEKL. The CDR3 spells CASSHILGGATNEKLFF. CDR3 nucleotide sequence: TGCGCCAGCAGCCACATCCTAGGGGGGGCAACTAATGAAAAACTGTTTTTT.

The V gene is TRBV5-5, the J gene TRBJ2-7; 10 bases map to TRBD1. Germline loops: CDR1 SGHKS, CDR2 YYEKEE (reference sequence). The CDR3 contains 16 residues. The V and J ends lost 3 bases and 3 bases, in that order; junction bases with no gene match: 9. In DNA, the CDR3 is TGTGCCAGCAGCTCGGGACAGGGGACGCTCTACTACGAGCAGTACTTC. Its protein is CASSSGQGTLYYEQYF. The whole variable domain, remainder taken from reference TRBV5-5 and TRBJ2-7, is DAGVTQSPTHLIKTRGQQVTLRCSPISGHKSVSWYQQVLGQGPQFIFQYYEKEERGRGNFPDRFSARQFPNYSSELNVNALLLGDSALYLCASSSGQGTLYYEQYFGPGTRLTVT.

This chain joins TRBV3-1 (or the pseudogene TRBV3-2) and TRBJ2-3; D might be TRBD2 (5 bases). The germline gives CDR1 LGHDT, CDR2 YNNKEL (reference sequence). The CDR3 contains 17 residues. Trimming took 3 bases from V and 4 from J, leaving 20 bases between them. The CDR3 DNA is TGTGCCAGCAGCCAGGCTGGCGTACGGGGTAAATCAGATACGCAGTATTTT. Translating it yields CASSQAGVRGKSDTQYF.